These 19 T cell receptor beta chains were all obtained from the same sample, sequenced in a study of blood T cells in healthy people across ages. Combining a sample-barcoded 5' primer with a J-beta primer mix, a second PCR ran for about 7 to 11 cycles. TCRdb processed the 5' RACE reads anew with MiXCR; each CDR3 protein has one entry. The table shows about 800,000 distinct CDR3 sequences, with 20% to 25% occurring only once. The sample was also reused in another study, on T cells of mothers and their children.

The sequencing sample was made of blood. The receptor source for this set is a boy between 10 and 17 years old in good health.

Only a few counts were recorded for this clonotype. The J gene is TRBJ2-1, the V gene TRBV6-2 or TRBV6-3; D is uncertain. The CDR3 is made up of 13 amino acids. Trimming cost V 4 bases and J 8 bases, with 12 bases left between them. Per germline, CDR1 MNHEY and CDR2 SVGEGT. CDR3 DNA: TGTGCCAGCAGTTCCGACACCTGGGATGAGCAGTTCTTC. Amino acid sequence: CASSSDTWDEQFF.

This clonotype came up a few times. The rearrangement uses TRBV29-1 and TRBJ2-1; 12 bases line up with TRBD2. The CDR3 has 13 amino acids. Losses at the gene ends were 5 bases for V and 9 bases for J; bases not matched to a gene: 5. CDR1 is SQVTM, CDR2 ANQGSEA, per germline. CDR3 amino acids: CSVSSGRATEQFF. CDR3 nucleotides: TGCAGCGTTTCTAGCGGGAGGGCTACTGAGCAGTTCTTC.

The chain combines TRBV4-3 with TRBJ2-1, with TRBD1 identical over 9 bases. The CDR3 sequence is 16 residues long. Germline CDR1 and CDR2: LGHNA and YSLEER. The ends lost 3 bases at V and 6 bases at J; junction bases unmatched: 9. CDR3 sequence reads: CASSQAGTGLSNEQFF. The CDR3 DNA is TGCGCCAGCAGCCAGGCCGGGACAGGGCTCTCCAATGAGCAGTTCTTC.

J is TRBJ1-6 and V is TRBV10-3, with D possibly TRBD1 on 5 matching bases. V lost 10 bases and J lost 0, with 7 bases in between. This CDR3 has 13 residues. The germline V gene encodes CDR1 ENHRY and CDR2 SYGVKD. The CDR3 reads CATRDSYNSPLHF. CDR3 nucleotide sequence: TGTGCCACCAGGGACTCCTATAATTCACCCCTCCACTTT.

In this sample, this clonotype turned up a few times. The chain employs TRBV28 and TRBJ2-3, with D possibly TRBD2 on 6 matching bases. V was shortened by 1 base and J by 2 bases, with 13 bases between the two germline ends. CDR3 length: 16 amino acids. CDR1 is MDHEN and CDR2 is SYDVKM in the germline V gene. The CDR3 is CASSLLVADYTDTQYF. The DNA for the CDR3 is TGTGCCAGCAGTTTATTGGTAGCGGACTACACAGATACGCAGTATTTT.

This clonotype was seen only once. The chain couples TRBV11-2 to TRBJ1-5; D is unclear. This CDR3 has 15 amino acids. Trimming shortened V by 6 bases and J by 2 bases, and 14 bases separated the two germline ends. Germline V gene sequence: CDR1 SGHAT, CDR2 FQNNGV. The CDR3: CASSPDSNRNQPQHF. In DNA form, the CDR3 reads TGTGCCAGCAGTCCAGACTCAAATCGCAATCAGCCCCAGCATTTT.

V usage is TRBV28 and J usage is TRBJ2-7, with 10 bases that match TRBD1. Trimming at V came to 5 bases and at J to 9 bases, leaving 4 bases not matched to a gene. The CDR3 has 12 amino acids. Germline V gene lookup returns CDR1 MDHEN and CDR2 SYDVKM. The CDR3 loop reads CASSPTGGRQYF. CDR3 bases: TGTGCCAGCAGTCCGACAGGGGGCAGGCAGTACTTC.

The J gene is TRBJ1-1, the V gene TRBV18; unclear D gene. Germline-derived CDR1 and CDR2 are KGHSH and LQKENI. The CDR3 totals 15 residues. V shed 4 bases and J shed 1 base, with 13 bases lying between them. The CDR3 spells CASSLPGGKNTEAFF. In DNA form, the CDR3 reads TGTGCCAGCTCACTGCCCGGCGGGAAGAACACTGAAGCTTTCTTT.

This sequence joins TRBV3-1 and TRBJ2-1; TRBD1 matches 9 bases. Losses at the gene ends were 3 bases for V and 9 bases for J; bases not matched to a gene: 6. Germline-derived CDR1 and CDR2 are LGHDT and YNNKEL (reference sequence). This CDR3 region has 14 residues. CDR3 DNA: TGTGCCAGCAGCCAGAGGACAGGGGTGAGTGAGCAGTTCTTC. Translated: CASSQRTGVSEQFF.

The genes are TRBV6-2 or TRBV6-3 and TRBJ2-5; D is unresolved. This CDR3 has 13 amino acids. Germline CDR1 MNHEY, CDR2 SVGEGT. Deletions cut 6 bases from V and 2 bases from J, with 10 bases between. The CDR3 protein is CASRPGPQETQYF. CDR3 nucleotides: TGTGCCAGCAGACCCGGACCACAAGAGACCCAGTACTTC.

The CDR3 DNA reads as TGTGCCAGCAGCGAAGCTACTGACGACTCCTACGAGCAGTACTTC. Translated: CASSEATDDSYEQYF. The V gene is TRBV28, the J gene TRBJ2-5; D is unclear. The J call may be faulty, since TRBJ2-7 better matches the DNA end. This CDR3 has 15 residues. Germline V gene sequence: CDR1 MDHEN, CDR2 SYDVKM.

This clonotype has at least ten counts. This chain connects TRBV28 to TRBJ1-2, with 7 positions matching TRBD1. The J segment lost 2 bases and the V segment lost 5 bases, leaving 17 bases of the junction unmatched. CDR1 and CDR2 from the germline V gene are MDHEN and SYDVKM. CDR3 length equals 18 residues. The CDR3 here is CASSPLGTASLANYGYTF. The CDR3 DNA reads TGTGCCAGCAGTCCATTAGGGACAGCGTCGTTAGCGAACTATGGCTACACCTTC.

V is TRBV27 and J is TRBJ2-7; D possibly corresponds to TRBD2 (5 bases). The DNA end lines up better with TRBJ2-5; the J call may be wrong. Per germline, CDR1 MNHEY and CDR2 SMNVEV (reference sequence). The CDR3 spans 13 residues. The CDR3 region is CASSRLSRETQYF. The CDR3 DNA reads TGTGCCAGCAGTAGACTATCACGGGAGACCCAGTACTTC.

The CDR3 nucleotides read TGTGCCAGCAGTTGGGGACGGGGCTCAAACACTGAAGCTTTCTTT. Translated: CASSWGRGSNTEAFF. The chain is built from TRBV6-6 and TRBJ1-1; maybe TRBD1 (5 bases). Germline V gene lookup returns CDR1 MNHNY and CDR2 SVGAGI (reference sequence). Trimming left V 4 bases short and J 2 bases short, with 14 bases between. The CDR3 is 15 amino acids.

This chain joins TRBV7-2 and TRBJ2-7, with D unresolved. The ends were cut back, 2 bases at V and 5 bases at J, with 10 bases in the middle. The CDR3 spans 13 residues. Germline loops: CDR1 SGHTA, CDR2 FQGNSA. The DNA for the CDR3 is TGTGCCAGCAGCTTACCGATGACCCACGAGCAGTACTTC. Translation gives CASSLPMTHEQYF. Variable domain in full (rest from reference TRBV7-2 and TRBJ2-7): GAGVSQSPSNKVTEKGKDVELRCDPISGHTALYWYRQSLGQGLEFLIYFQGNSAPDKSGLPSDRFSAERTGGSVSTLTIQRTQQEDSAVYLCASSLPMTHEQYFGPGTRLTVT.

This chain connects TRBV19 to TRBJ1-1; 10 nucleotides align to TRBD1. Germline-derived CDR1 and CDR2 are LNHDA and SQIVND (reference sequence). V was clipped by 7 bases and J by 6 bases; unmatched bases: 11. This CDR3 is built from 15 residues. The CDR3 DNA is TGTGCCAGTATTGGGACAGGGGTGTTTTGGCCTGAAGCTTTCTTT. Translating it yields CASIGTGVFWPEAFF.

The rearrangement uses TRBV3-1 and TRBJ2-5, with D maybe TRBD1 (5 bases). The end of the DNA aligns better with TRBJ2-7, so the J call may be wrong. The CDR3 totals 14 residues. The germline V gene has CDR1 LGHDT and CDR2 YNNKEL (reference sequence). In nucleotides, the CDR3 is TGTGCCAGCAGCCAAGGGACACCAACCTACGAGCAGTACTTC. Protein: CASSQGTPTYEQYF.

The chain has TRBV12-5 and TRBJ1-1, with D tentatively TRBD1 (5 bases). The CDR3 is 16 amino acids. Per the germline V gene, CDR1 is LGHNT and CDR2 is FRNRAP. V was pared by 0 bases and J by 4 bases, with 15 bases between. CDR3 in amino acids: CASGLVVGGVGTEAFF. The CDR3 DNA reads TGTGCTAGTGGTTTGGTAGTCGGGGGGGTCGGCACTGAAGCTTTCTTT.

This clonotype showed up just a few times. CDR3 sequence: CSVEFLEPYEQYF. CDR3 in DNA: TGCAGCGTTGAATTTCTGGAACCGTACGAGCAGTACTTC. The genes are TRBV29-1 and TRBJ2-7; D is unclear. Germline V lookup: CDR1 SQVTM, CDR2 ANQGSEA. V was trimmed by 2 bases and J by 4 bases, leaving 12 bases between them. The CDR3 length is 13 residues.